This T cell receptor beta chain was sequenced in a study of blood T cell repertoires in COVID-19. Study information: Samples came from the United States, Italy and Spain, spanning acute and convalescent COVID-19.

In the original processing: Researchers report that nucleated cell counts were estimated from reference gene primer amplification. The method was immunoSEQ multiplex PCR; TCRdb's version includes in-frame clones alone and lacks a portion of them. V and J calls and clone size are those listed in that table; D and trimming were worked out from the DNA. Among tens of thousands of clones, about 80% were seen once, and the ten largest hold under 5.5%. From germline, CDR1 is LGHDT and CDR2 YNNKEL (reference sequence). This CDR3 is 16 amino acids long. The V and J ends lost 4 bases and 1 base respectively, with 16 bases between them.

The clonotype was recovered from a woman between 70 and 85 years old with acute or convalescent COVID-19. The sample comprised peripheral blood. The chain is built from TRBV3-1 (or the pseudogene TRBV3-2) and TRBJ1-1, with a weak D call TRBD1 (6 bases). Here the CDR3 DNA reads TGTGCCAGCAGCCTTGGGGGCCGAGGCGGGAACACTGAAGCTTTCTTT. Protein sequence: CASSLGGRGGNTEAFF.